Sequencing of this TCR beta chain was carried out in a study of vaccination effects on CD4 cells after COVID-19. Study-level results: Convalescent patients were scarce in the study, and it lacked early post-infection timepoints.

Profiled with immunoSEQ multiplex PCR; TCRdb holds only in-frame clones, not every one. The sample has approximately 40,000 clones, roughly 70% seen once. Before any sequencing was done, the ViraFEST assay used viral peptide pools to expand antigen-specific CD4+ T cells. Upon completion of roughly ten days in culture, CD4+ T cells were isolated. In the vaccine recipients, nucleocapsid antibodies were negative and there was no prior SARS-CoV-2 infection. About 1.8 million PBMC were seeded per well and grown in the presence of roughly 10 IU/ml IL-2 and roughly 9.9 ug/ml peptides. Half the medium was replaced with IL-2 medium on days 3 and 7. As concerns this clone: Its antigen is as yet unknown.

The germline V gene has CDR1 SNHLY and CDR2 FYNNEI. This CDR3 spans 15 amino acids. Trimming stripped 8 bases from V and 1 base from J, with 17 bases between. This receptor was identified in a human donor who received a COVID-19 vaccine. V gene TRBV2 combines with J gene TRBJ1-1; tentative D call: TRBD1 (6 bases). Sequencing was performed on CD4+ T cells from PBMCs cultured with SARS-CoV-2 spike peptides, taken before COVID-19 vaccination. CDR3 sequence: CASGGGALRNTEAFF. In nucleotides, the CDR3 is TGTGCCAGCGGGGGCGGGGCCCTGAGGAACACTGAAGCTTTCTTT.